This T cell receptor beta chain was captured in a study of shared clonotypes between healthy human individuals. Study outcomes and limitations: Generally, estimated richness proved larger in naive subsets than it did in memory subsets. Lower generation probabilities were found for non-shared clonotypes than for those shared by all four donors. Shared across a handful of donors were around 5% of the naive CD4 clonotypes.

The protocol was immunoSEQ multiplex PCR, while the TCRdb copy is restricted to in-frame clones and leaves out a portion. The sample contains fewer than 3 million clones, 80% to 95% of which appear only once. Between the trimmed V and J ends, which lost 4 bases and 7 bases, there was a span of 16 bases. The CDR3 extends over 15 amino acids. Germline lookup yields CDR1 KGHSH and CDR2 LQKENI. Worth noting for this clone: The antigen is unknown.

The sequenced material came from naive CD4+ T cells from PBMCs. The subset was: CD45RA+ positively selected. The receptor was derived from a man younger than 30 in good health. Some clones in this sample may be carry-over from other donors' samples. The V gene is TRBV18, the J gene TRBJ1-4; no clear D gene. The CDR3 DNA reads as TGTGCCAGCTCACGAAACGACGGTTTAGGTGAAAAACTGTTTTTT. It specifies CASSRNDGLGEKLFF.